This is a list of T cell receptor beta chains from one sample in a study of pediatric ulcerative colitis. Sequencing was performed with immunoSEQ multiplex PCR; in TCRdb, only in-frame clones are kept and a portion is missing. The profile shows about 35,000 clones, approximately 78% of them singletons. The sample consisted of gut tissue. Source of these receptors: a boy between 10 and 17 years old with mild ulcerative colitis. Each CDR3 is given with its conserved first and last residue. A D gene is named only where the DNA matches it firmly. The size entry is marked missing in some rows and otherwise reads once, few, many or a size class.

CDR3 protein,CDR3 DNA,V gene,J gene,D gene,clone size
CAWAQPGTGHRKYGYTF,TGTGCCTGGGCGCAACCCGGGACAGGGCATCGAAAATATGGCTACACCTTC,TRBV30,TRBJ1-2,TRBD1,few
CASSTGHYGNTIYF,TGTGCCAGCAGTACGGGACACTACGGAAACACCATATATTTT,TRBV5-4,TRBJ1-3,NA,NA
CASSEGTSDEQFF,TGTGCCAGCAGTGAAGGGACTAGCGATGAGCAGTTCTTC,TRBV2,TRBJ2-1,TRBD2,NA
CAWNPRTVFPGELFF,TGTGCCTGGAACCCCCGGACAGTCTTCCCCGGGGAGCTGTTTTTT,TRBV30,TRBJ2-2,NA,once
CASSQVGTGAFF,TGTGCCAGCAGCCAAGTCGGGACAGGAGCTTTCTTT,TRBV14,TRBJ1-1,TRBD1,NA
CASSLDSDRGSHEQYF,TGCGCCAGCAGCCTCGATTCGGACAGGGGTTCTCACGAGCAGTACTTC,TRBV5-1,TRBJ2-7,TRBD1,NA
CARQVYYEQYF,TGTGCCAGACAGGTATACTACGAGCAGTACTTC,TRBV21-1,TRBJ2-7,NA,NA
CASSSGGTDTQYF,TGCGCCAGCAGCTCCGGGGGGACAGATACGCAGTATTTT,TRBV4-1,TRBJ2-3,TRBD2,few
CASSLRGLYNEQFF,TGCGCCAGCAGCTTAAGGGGGCTCTACAATGAGCAGTTCTTC,TRBV5-1,TRBJ2-1,TRBD1,NA
CASSQDHNTDTQYF,TGCGCCAGCAGCCAAGATCACAACACAGATACGCAGTATTTT,TRBV4-1,TRBJ2-3,NA,NA
CASSSRDTLNFPTYEQYF,TGTGCCAGCAGCTCCCGGGACACGCTGAACTTCCCCACCTACGAGCAGTACTTC,TRBV7-3,TRBJ2-7,NA,NA
CASSEWWQNEKLFF,TGTGCCAGCAGTGAATGGTGGCAGAATGAAAAACTGTTTTTT,TRBV6-1,TRBJ1-4,NA,once
CASSLGPGSNQPQHF,TGTGCCAGCAGTTTAGGTCCGGGGAGCAATCAGCCCCAGCATTTT,TRBV27,TRBJ1-5,NA,NA
CASSIEISGGATDTQYF,TGTGCCAGTAGTATAGAAATCAGCGGGGGGGCCACAGATACGCAGTATTTT,TRBV19,TRBJ2-3,TRBD2,NA
CASSYFVTGVNTEAFF,TGTGCCAGCAGTTATTTCGTGACAGGGGTGAACACTGAAGCTTTCTTT,TRBV6-5,TRBJ1-1,TRBD1,NA
CSVVGDFDQPQHF,TGCAGCGTTGTTGGGGACTTCGATCAGCCCCAGCATTTT,TRBV29-1,TRBJ1-5,NA,NA
CASAAVRGSTEAFF,TGCGCCAGCGCCGCTGTCCGGGGGAGCACTGAAGCTTTCTTT,TRBV10-1,TRBJ1-1,NA,NA
CASSPGGAAFF,TGTGCCAGCTCACCAGGGGGCGCAGCTTTCTTT,TRBV18,TRBJ1-1,NA,NA
CASSQDIGQGARGNQPQHF,TGTGCCAGCAGCCAAGATATTGGACAGGGGGCGCGCGGCAATCAGCCCCAGCATTTT,TRBV4-2,TRBJ1-5,TRBD1,once
CATSGEWDSNSPLHF,TGTGCCACCAGCGGTGAATGGGACAGCAATTCACCCCTCCACTTT,TRBV15,TRBJ1-6,TRBD1,NA
CASSLQGFGYGYTF,TGTGCCAGCAGCCTACAGGGGTTCGGCTATGGCTACACCTTC,TRBV5-6,TRBJ1-2,TRBD1,NA
CASSWRAGGYTF,TGCGCCAGCAGCTGGCGGGCAGGTGGCTACACCTTC,TRBV5-1,TRBJ1-2,NA,NA
CASSPPGQRRGEQYF,TGTGCCAGCTCACCCCCGGGACAGCGACGGGGGGAGCAGTACTTC,TRBV18,TRBJ2-7,NA,NA
CASSALHRNTEAFF,TGTGCCAGCAGTGCCCTCCACAGGAACACTGAAGCTTTCTTT,TRBV6-1,TRBJ1-1,NA,NA
CASSLGQGGNTIYF,TGTGCCAGCAGCTTGGGACAGGGCGGAAACACCATATATTTT,TRBV5-4,TRBJ1-3,TRBD1,NA
CASSLRDRVPYVMYF,TGTGCCAGCAGCTTGCGGGACAGGGTCCCTTATGTCATGTACTTC,TRBV5-6,TRBJ2-4,TRBD1,NA
CAWSVLGPPGEKLFF,TGTGCCTGGAGTGTACTGGGACCCCCGGGCGAAAAACTGTTTTTT,TRBV30,TRBJ1-4,NA,NA
CASSLLQGGGTEAFF,TGTGCCAGCAGCCTACTCCAGGGGGGTGGCACTGAAGCTTTCTTT,TRBV6-6,TRBJ1-1,TRBD1,NA
CASSWTFSTDTQYF,TGTGCCAGCAGCTGGACTTTTAGCACAGATACGCAGTATTTT,TRBV5-6,TRBJ2-3,NA,NA
CASSWLLADRNGVETEAFF,TGTGCCAGCAGCTGGTTATTAGCGGACAGGAATGGGGTAGAAACTGAAGCTTTCTTT,TRBV11-2,TRBJ1-1,TRBD1,NA
CASSEPSKGSVNQPQHF,TGTGCCAGCAGTGAACCTAGTAAAGGGAGTGTGAATCAGCCCCAGCATTTT,TRBV2,TRBJ1-5,NA,NA
CASSQALGHYGYTF,TGCGCCAGCAGCCAAGCATTGGGGCACTATGGCTACACCTTC,TRBV4-1,TRBJ1-2,NA,NA
CASSQDTSLYGNTIYF,TGCGCCAGCAGCCAAGATACCAGTCTATATGGAAACACCATATATTTT,TRBV4-1,TRBJ1-3,NA,NA